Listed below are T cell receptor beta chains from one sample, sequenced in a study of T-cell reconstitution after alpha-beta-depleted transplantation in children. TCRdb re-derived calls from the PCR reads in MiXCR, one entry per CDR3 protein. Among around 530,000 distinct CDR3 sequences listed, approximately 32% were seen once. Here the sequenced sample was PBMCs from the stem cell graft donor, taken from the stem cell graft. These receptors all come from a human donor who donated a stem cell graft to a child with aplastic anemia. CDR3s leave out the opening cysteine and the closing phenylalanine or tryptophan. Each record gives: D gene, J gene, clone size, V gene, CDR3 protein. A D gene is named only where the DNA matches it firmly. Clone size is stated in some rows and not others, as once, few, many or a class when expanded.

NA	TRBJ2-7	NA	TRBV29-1	SVEVSRGNEQY
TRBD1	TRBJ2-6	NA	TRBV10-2	ASSSYDRASGANVLT
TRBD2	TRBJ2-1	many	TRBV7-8	ASSGPGLAPYNEQF
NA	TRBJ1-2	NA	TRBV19	ASRNTGSRYGYT
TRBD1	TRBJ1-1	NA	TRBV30	AWKDREDTEAF
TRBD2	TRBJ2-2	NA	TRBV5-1	ASSPSGRVTGELF
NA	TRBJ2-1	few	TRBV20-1	SAREEWRF
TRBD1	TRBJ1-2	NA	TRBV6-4	ASSATTGAGEGYT
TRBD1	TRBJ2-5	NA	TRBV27	ASSEGTGGLEETQY
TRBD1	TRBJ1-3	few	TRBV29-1	SGRTGVSGNTIY
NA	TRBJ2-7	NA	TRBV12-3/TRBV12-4	ASRADLAAYEQY
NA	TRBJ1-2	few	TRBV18	ASSPTTGLGGYT
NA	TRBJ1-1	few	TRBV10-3	AISESGGVAEAF
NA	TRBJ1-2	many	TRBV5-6	ASSLSGYNYGYT
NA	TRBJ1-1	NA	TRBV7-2	ASSLWVGNTEAF
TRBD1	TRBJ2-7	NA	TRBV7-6	ASSLVLDRGYEQY
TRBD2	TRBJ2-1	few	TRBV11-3	ASSRGGSTHEQF
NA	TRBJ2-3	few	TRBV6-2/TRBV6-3	ASGGDLDTDTQY
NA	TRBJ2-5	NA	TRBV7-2	ASSLDSSGTQY
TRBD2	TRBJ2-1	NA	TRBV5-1	ASSPLGTSGNNEQF
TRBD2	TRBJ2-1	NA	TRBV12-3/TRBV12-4	ASIRTSGNNEQF
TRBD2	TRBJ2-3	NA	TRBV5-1	ASSFPLAGEDTQY
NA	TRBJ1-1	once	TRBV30	AWEGLLYTEAF
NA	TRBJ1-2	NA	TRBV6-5	ASSYRTSSNYGYT
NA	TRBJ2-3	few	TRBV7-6	ASSSRWGTDTQY
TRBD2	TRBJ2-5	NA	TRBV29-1	SVGAAGLAGETQY
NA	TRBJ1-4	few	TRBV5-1	ASSLAGSTGEKLF
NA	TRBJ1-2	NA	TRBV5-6	ASSLKGTVYGYT
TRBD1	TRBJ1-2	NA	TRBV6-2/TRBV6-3	ASRDRGYSYT
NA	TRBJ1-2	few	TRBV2	ASSEGPGTPTGYT
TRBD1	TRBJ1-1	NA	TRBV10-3	AISEPGQGFGEAF
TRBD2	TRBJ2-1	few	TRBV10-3	AIRGTSGSVYNEQF
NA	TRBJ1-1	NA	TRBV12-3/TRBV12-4	ASSLGGARMNTEAF
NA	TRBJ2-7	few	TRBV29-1	SVKTGEQY
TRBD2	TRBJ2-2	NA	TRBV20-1	SAERLAGVGTGELF
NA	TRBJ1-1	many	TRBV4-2	ASSQVGRDNTEAF
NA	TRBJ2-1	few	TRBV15	ATSRADLYNEQF
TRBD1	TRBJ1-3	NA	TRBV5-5	ASSSNYDRGGGNTIY
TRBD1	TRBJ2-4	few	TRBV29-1	SVDIGQGMGNIQY
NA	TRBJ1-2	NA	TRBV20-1	SARVGGIGNYGYT
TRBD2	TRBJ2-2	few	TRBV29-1	SVEASGSGELF
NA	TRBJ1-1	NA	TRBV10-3	AISRDVKAEAF
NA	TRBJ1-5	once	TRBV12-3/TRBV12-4	ASSLLPPGTNQPQH
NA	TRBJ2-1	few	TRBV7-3	ASSLSEGRYNEQF
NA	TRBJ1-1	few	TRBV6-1	ASSKPGPSNTEAF
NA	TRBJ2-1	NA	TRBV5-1	ASSLESGDNEQF
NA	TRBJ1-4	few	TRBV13	ASSLTGLRNEKLF
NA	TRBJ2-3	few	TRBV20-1	SARLTSGSNTQY
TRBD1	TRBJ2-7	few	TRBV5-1	ASSLWTGQIYEQY
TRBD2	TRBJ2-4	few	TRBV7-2	ASSPWTSGRAKNIQY
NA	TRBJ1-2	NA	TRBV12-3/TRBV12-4	ASSLVYPSADYGYT
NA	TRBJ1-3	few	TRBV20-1	SASGGSSGNTIY
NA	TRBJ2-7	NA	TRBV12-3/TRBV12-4	ASSIENGSLSYEQY
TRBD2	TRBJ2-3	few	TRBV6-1	ASRPTPGLAGVTDTQY
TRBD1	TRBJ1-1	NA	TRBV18	ASSLTRQGMNTEAF